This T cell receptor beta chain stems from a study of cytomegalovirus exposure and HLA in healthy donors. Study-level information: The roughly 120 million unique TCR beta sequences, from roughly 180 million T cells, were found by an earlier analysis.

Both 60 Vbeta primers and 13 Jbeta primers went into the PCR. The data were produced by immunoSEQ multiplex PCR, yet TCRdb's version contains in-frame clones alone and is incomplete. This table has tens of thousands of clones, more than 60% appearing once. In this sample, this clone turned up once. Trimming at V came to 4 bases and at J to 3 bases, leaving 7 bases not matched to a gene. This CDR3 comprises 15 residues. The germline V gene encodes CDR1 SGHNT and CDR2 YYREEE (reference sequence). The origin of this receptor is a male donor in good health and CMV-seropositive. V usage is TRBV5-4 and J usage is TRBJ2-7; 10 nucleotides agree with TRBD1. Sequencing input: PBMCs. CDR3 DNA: TGTGCCAGCAGCACCTCGGACAGGGGGAACTACGAGCAGTACTTC. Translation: CASSTSDRGNYEQYF. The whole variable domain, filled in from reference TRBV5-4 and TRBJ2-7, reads ETGVTQSPTHLIKTRGQQVTLRCSSQSGHNTVSWYQQALGQGPQFIFQYYREEENGRGNFPPRFSGLQFPNYSSELNVNALELDDSALYLCASSTSDRGNYEQYFGPGTRLTVT.